This TCR beta chain appears in the sequencing data of a study of blood T cell repertoires in COVID-19. This CDR3 has 14 residues. CDR1 is LNHDA, CDR2 SQIVND, per germline (reference sequence). With 0 bases removed from V and 5 bases from J, the gap between germline ends came to 10 bases. Original methodology: For nucleated cells, counts were estimated from reference gene primer amplification. Using immunoSEQ multiplex PCR, the repertoire was profiled, and TCRdb retains in-frame clones only, with some absent. V, J and clone size are taken as reported in that table, and D and trimming were inferred from the DNA itself. The profile shows about 300,000 clones, about nine tenths of them singletons.

This sequence originates from a man between 25 and 39 years old who had recovered from COVID-19. V and J are TRBV19 and TRBJ2-5; a possible D gene is TRBD2 (6 bases). The sample comprised PBMCs or T cells enriched from blood (not recorded which). The CDR3 nucleotides are TGTGCCAGTAGTATAGAGCGGGGCTGGGAGACCCAGTACTTC. This translates into CASSIERGWETQYF.